In this sample, the clone carrying this TCR beta chain turned up a few times. The target antigen is unknown. The use of a sample-barcoded 5' primer and a J-beta primer mix characterized a second PCR of roughly 7 to 12 cycles. Every cDNA molecule bore a tag from a template-switch adaptor containing 12 random nucleotides. TCRdb re-called the 5' RACE reads with MiXCR, one entry per CDR3 protein. The data contain 720,000 or so distinct CDR3 sequences, 35% to 50% of them singletons. The data stem from a study of blood T cells in healthy people across ages. This CDR3 is 16 amino acids long. The V gene lost 0 bases and the J gene lost 6 bases, with 17 bases spanning the gap. Per germline, CDR1 SGDLS and CDR2 YYNGEE. Findings and caveats of the study: Conclusively comparing naive with antigen-experienced cells was impossible with unsorted PBMCs.

The material sequenced was blood. The chain uses TRBV9 and TRBJ2-3; weak D call: TRBD2 (5 bases). This receptor was taken from an elderly man in good health. The chain's CDR3 is CASSVAVGDLPDTQYF. The CDR3 region has the DNA TGTGCCAGCAGCGTAGCTGTGGGAGACCTTCCGGATACGCAGTATTTT.